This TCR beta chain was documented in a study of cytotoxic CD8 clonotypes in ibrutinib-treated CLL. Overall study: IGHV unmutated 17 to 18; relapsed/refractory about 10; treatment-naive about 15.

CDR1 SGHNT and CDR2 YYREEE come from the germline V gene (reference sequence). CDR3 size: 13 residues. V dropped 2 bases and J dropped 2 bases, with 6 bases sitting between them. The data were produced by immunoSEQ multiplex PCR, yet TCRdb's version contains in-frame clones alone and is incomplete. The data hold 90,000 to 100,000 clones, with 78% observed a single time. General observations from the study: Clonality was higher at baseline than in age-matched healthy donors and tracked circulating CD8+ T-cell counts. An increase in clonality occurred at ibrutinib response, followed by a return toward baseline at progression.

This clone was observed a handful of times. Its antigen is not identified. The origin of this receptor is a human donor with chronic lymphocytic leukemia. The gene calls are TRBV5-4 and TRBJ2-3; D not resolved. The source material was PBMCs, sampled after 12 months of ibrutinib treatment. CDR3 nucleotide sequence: TGTGCCAGCAGCTTCTCCTCCACAGATACGCAGTATTTT. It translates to CASSFSSTDTQYF.